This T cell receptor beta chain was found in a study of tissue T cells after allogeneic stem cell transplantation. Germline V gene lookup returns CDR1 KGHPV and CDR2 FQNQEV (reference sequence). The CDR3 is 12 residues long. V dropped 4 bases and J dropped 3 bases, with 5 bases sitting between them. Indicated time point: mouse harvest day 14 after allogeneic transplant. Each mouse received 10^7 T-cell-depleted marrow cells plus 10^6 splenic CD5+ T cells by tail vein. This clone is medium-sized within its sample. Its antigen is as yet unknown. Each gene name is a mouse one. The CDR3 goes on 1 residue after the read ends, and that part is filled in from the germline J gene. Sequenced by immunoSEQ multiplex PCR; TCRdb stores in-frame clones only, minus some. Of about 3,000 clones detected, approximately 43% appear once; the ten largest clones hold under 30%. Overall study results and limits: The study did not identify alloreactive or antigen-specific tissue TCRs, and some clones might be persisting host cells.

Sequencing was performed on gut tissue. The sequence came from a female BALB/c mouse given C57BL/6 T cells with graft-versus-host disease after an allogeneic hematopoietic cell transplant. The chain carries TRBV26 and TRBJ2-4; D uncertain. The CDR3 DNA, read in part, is TGTGCCAGCAGTCAACTCCAAAACACCTTGTAC. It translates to CASSQLQNTLY. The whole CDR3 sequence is CASSQLQNTLYF.